Listed below are T cell receptor beta chains from one sample, sequenced in a study of blood T cell repertoires in COVID-19. Some clones are missing from TCRdb's copy, which holds only in-frame ones; the method was immunoSEQ multiplex PCR. The profile shows nearly 250,000 clones, about 83% of them singletons. Sequenced material: peripheral blood. All receptors come from a woman older than 75 with COVID-19, enrolled during active disease. Both conserved end residues are part of each CDR3. The order of the fields is CDR3 protein, CDR3 DNA, V gene, D gene, J gene. The D gene is left open where the match is weak.

CASSLAWGGEAFF,TGTGCCAGCAGCTTAGCGTGGGGAGGGGAAGCTTTCTTT,TRBV7-8,NA,TRBJ1-1
CASSDRGGTDTQYF,TGTGCCAGTAGCGACAGGGGCGGGACAGATACGCAGTATTTT,TRBV19,TRBD1,TRBJ2-3
CASRTRQGRNSPLHF,TGTGCCAGCAGAACCAGACAGGGAAGGAATTCACCCCTCCACTTT,TRBV6-5,TRBD1,TRBJ1-6
CATYAGSPTGYTF,TGTGCCACCTATGCCGGGTCCCCCACTGGCTACACCTTC,TRBV19,NA,TRBJ1-2
CASSQGQGLAFGEKLFF,TGCGCCAGCAGCCAAGGACAGGGGTTGGCGTTTGGTGAAAAACTGTTTTTT,TRBV4-1,TRBD1,TRBJ1-4
CASSFTGYQETQYF,TGTGCCAGCAGCTTCACGGGGTACCAAGAGACCCAGTACTTC,TRBV9,NA,TRBJ2-5
CASSLAFPGGNQPQHF,TGTGCCAGCAGCTTAGCGTTCCCAGGGGGGAATCAGCCCCAGCATTTT,TRBV7-9,TRBD1,TRBJ1-5
CASSSQGPTNEKLFF,TGTGCCAGCAGTTCTCAGGGTCCAACTAATGAAAAACTGTTTTTT,TRBV28,NA,TRBJ1-4
CAIGKEGGSHEQYF,TGTGCCATCGGGAAGGAGGGGGGGTCTCACGAGCAGTACTTC,TRBV27,NA,TRBJ2-7
CASSPTSVGHNEQFF,TGCGCCAGCAGCCCGACTAGTGTTGGACACAATGAGCAGTTCTTC,TRBV5-1,NA,TRBJ2-1
CASSRGGNTGELFF,TGTGCCAGCAGCAGGGGGGGAAACACCGGGGAGCTGTTTTTT,TRBV3-1/TRBV3-2,NA,TRBJ2-2
CASSSRQGNGKLFF,TGTGCCAGCAGCTCCCGACAGGGAAATGGAAAACTGTTTTTT,TRBV7-8,TRBD1,TRBJ1-4
CASRSQGAQRGSNQPQHF,TGTGCCAGCAGATCACAGGGGGCGCAGAGGGGGAGCAATCAGCCCCAGCATTTT,TRBV27,TRBD1,TRBJ1-5
CASSYSTSGGATDTQYF,TGTGCCAGCAGTTACTCGACTAGCGGGGGGGCTACAGATACGCAGTATTTT,TRBV6-2/TRBV6-3,TRBD2,TRBJ2-3
CASSLRTDNQPQHF,TGTGCCAGCAGTTTAAGGACAGACAATCAGCCCCAGCATTTT,TRBV28,NA,TRBJ1-5
CASGVASANMYF,TGTGCCAGCGGTGTGGCTAGCGCTAACATGTACTTC,TRBV7-9,NA,TRBJ2-7
CASSGQGASGYTF,TGTGCCAGCAGCGGACAGGGGGCCTCTGGCTACACCTTC,TRBV28,TRBD1,TRBJ1-2